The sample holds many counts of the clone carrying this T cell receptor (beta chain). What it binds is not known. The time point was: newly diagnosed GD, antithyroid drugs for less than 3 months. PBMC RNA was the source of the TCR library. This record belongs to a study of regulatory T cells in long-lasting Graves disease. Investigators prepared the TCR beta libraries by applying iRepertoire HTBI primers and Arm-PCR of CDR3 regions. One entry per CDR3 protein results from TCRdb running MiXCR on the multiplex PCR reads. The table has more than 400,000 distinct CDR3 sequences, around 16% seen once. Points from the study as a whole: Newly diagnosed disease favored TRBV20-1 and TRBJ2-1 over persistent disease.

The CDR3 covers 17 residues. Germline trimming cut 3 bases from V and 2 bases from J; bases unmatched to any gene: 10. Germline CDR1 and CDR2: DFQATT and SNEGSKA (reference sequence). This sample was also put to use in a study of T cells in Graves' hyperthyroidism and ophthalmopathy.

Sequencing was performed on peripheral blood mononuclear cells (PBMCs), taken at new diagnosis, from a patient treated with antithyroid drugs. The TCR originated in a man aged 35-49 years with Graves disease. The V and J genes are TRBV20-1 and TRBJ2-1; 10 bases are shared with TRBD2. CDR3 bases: TGCAGTGCTAGTGAGTGGGCTAGCGGGAGCACCTACAATGAGCAGTTCTTC. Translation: CSASEWASGSTYNEQFF.